The clone carrying this TCR beta chain occurred a few times. CD4+CD45RO+CD25- cells were isolated as memory CD4+ T cells. TCRdb itself ran the 5' RACE reads through MiXCR, one entry per CDR3 protein. This sample has tens of thousands of distinct CDR3 sequences, with more than 25% found just once. The CDR3 runs 14 residues. CDR1 and CDR2 from the germline V gene are MNHEY and SVGEGT. The V segment lost 4 bases and the J segment 1 base; nucleotides outside the gene matches: 4. The receptor's source is a female donor with breast cancer. The chain combines TRBV6-2 or TRBV6-3 with TRBJ2-7; 7 bases are shared with TRBD2. The sequencing input was tumor-infiltrating memory CD4+ T cells sorted from the breast tumor. The subset denotes: memory CD4+ T cells, CD4+CD45RO+CD25-. The CDR3 reads CASSSQRGSYEQYF. CDR3 bases: TGTGCCAGCAGTTCCCAGCGGGGATCCTACGAGCAGTACTTC.